This TCR beta chain stems from a study of cytotoxic CD8 clonotypes in ibrutinib-treated CLL (dated by TCRdb to the early 2020s). Turning to the overall study: The cohort was composed of about 10 relapsed/refractory and about 16 treatment-naive patients; IGHV unmutated status was identified in fewer than 18 patients. Partial responses were observed in about 25 patients and complete responses in 2; after a median follow-up of 68 months, remission was maintained in 15 or so patients and progression was observed in about twelve. Samples at response were collected after a median of about 13 months of treatment, with a range of about 6 to 40 months. Samples averaged roughly 280,000 productive templates and 90,000 to 100,000 productive rearrangements. Longitudinal samples were obtainable from about 30% of the roughly 86 participants in the trial. Cryopreserved peripheral blood mononuclear cells were collected at three points: before therapy, at response, and at either sustained remission or disease progression. Every sample from remission and from progressive disease was obtained while the patients were still on ibrutinib.

Around 1.8 micrograms of genomic DNA were extracted from cryopreserved PBMCs for TCR beta library preparation. Longitudinal blood samples from CLL patients receiving ibrutinib monotherapy were subjected to high-throughput TCR beta sequencing. The patients took part in an open-label, single-center phase 2 trial of ibrutinib monotherapy. Each clonotype received, on average, around 10x coverage in deep resolution sequencing performed on a MiSeq, where the target depth lay between 1 in 1 million and 1 in 200,000 T cells. TCR beta libraries were generated with the immunoSEQ hsTCRB Kit. The published analysis was carried out like this. Data were analyzed with ImmunoSEQ Data Assistant and ImmunoSEQ Analyzer, with V, D and J genes assigned per IMGT definitions. Clonality, with values ranging from 0 to 1, was calculated as one minus the normalized Shannon entropy of productive rearrangement frequencies. Only overrepresented clonotypes making up at least 0.05% of each patient's repertoire were included in the public clonotype analysis. About a dozen repertoires from age-matched healthy donors, obtained from immuneACCESS, served as clonality controls. In TCRdb, the immuneACCESS table is reduced to in-frame sequences with V and J assigned. These tables do not hold every clone; where another copy was compared, an unresolved V gene accounts for under half, and the others remain unexplained. The V and J calls and clone size were taken over from that table, and D and trimming were inferred from the DNA. Counted in this sample were 30,000 or so clones; about 75% of them appeared once. The top ten clonotypes cover less than 55% of the sample.

What the research found in general, with its limitations: Public clonotypes were found to be uncommon and were observed to contract or remain stable during treatment; the increase in clonality was shown to reflect expansion of private clonotypes at ibrutinib response. Clonality increased at ibrutinib response, stayed stable in sustained remission, and fell back toward baseline at progression. Baseline clonality was found to be higher than that of age-matched healthy donors and was strongly correlated with circulating CD8+ T-cell counts. Sustained-remission and progressing patients did not have matched sampling times, and lymph node repertoires were not examined.

V lost 4 bases and J lost 0 bases; the stretch between them is 17 bases long. CDR1 and CDR2 (SGHRS, YFSETQ) derive from the germline V gene. The CDR3 starts with the cysteine, ends with the phenylalanine, and has 18 residues. Here the CDR3 DNA is all that survives: 54 bases in frame from base 1. Remarks on this clone: The antigen it binds to is not known. No much larger clone exists at a distance of one base, and base qualities are not known.

The sequence joins TRBV5-1 to TRBJ1-6; TRBD1 is possibly the D segment (5 matching bases). The TCR comes from a human donor with chronic lymphocytic leukemia. The sample here was PBMCs, taken after 36 months of ibrutinib treatment. The CDR3 protein sequence reads: CASSRGGGVSSYNSPLHF. Read as DNA, the sequence is TGCGCCAGCAGCCGAGGCGGAGGGGTGAGCTCCTATAATTCACCCCTCCACTTT. With the portions outside the CDR3 filled from the reference TRBV5-1 and TRBJ1-6 genes, the complete variable region becomes KAGVTQTPRYLIKTRGQQVTLSCSPISGHRSVSWYQQTPGQGLQFLFEYFSETQRNKGNFPGRFSGRQFSNSRSEMNVSTLELGDSALYLCASSRGGGVSSYNSPLHFGNGTRLTVT.